The 19 T cell receptor beta chains below were found in one sample sequenced in a study of blood T cells in healthy people across ages. Then a second PCR, running about 6 to 11 cycles, was carried out with a sample-barcoded 5' primer and a J-beta primer mix. TCRdb reanalysed the 5' RACE reads using MiXCR and keeps one entry per CDR3 protein. This table holds 920,000 or so distinct CDR3 sequences, around 45% found once. Sequences were obtained from blood. The source is a woman between 55 and 75 years old in good health.

The V call is TRBV28, the J call TRBJ2-5, with D hard to call. The better agreement between TRBJ2-7 and the DNA end casts doubt on the J call. Germline assignment: CDR1 MDHEN and CDR2 SYDVKM. The CDR3 loop spans 12 amino acids. This chain's CDR3 is CASSFLMNEQYF. In DNA form, the CDR3 reads TGTGCCAGCAGTTTTCTAATGAACGAGCAGTACTTC.

The J gene is TRBJ2-3, the V gene TRBV29-1, with 13 positions matching TRBD2. Germline CDR1 and CDR2: SQVTM and ANQGSEA. The CDR3 covers 14 residues. V gave up 7 bases and J gave up 6 bases; unmatched junction bases: 7. This CDR3 is CSARTSGRLDTQYF. CDR3 nucleotides: TGCAGCGCTAGGACTAGCGGGAGACTCGATACGCAGTATTTT.

The CDR3 spells CASSLMRDRNTEAFF. In nucleotides, the CDR3 is TGTGCCAGCAGCTTAATGCGGGACAGGAACACTGAAGCTTTCTTT. The rearrangement links TRBV7-9 to TRBJ1-1; the match to TRBD1 covers 7 bases. Trimming took 2 bases from V and 1 from J; bases not matched to a gene: 4. CDR3 length: 15 amino acids. Germline-derived CDR1 and CDR2 are SEHNR and FQNEAQ (reference sequence).

The chain employs TRBV12-3 or TRBV12-4 and TRBJ2-5, with unresolved D. The V end was cut by 1 base, the J end by 8 bases, with 11 bases between. This CDR3 contains 13 residues. The CDR3 coding sequence is TGTGCCAGCAGTTTAGTCCCCCTAGGAACCCAGTACTTC. Translating it yields CASSLVPLGTQYF.

Only one count was recorded for this clonotype. The rearrangement uses TRBV20-1 and TRBJ2-7; TRBD1 agrees at 7 bases. Germline CDR1 is DFQATT and CDR2 is SNEGSKA (reference sequence). The V segment lost 3 bases and the J segment 4 bases; nucleotides outside the gene matches: 9. The CDR3 is 14 amino acids. In DNA, the CDR3 is TGCAGTGCTAGTAGGGACAGTCCTTTATACGAGCAGTACTTC. It yields the protein CSASRDSPLYEQYF.

This sequence joins TRBV28 and TRBJ2-5, with D uncertain. Per the germline V gene, CDR1 is MDHEN and CDR2 is SYDVKM. This CDR3 spans 13 amino acids. Trimming removed 6 bases from V and 4 bases from J, with 12 bases in between. The CDR3 DNA sequence: TGTGCCAGCAGCAGCTCCAATGGAGAGACCCAGTACTTC. As protein: CASSSSNGETQYF.

The chain combines TRBV27 with TRBJ2-7, with D possibly TRBD1 on 5 matching bases. Germline-derived CDR1 and CDR2 are MNHEY and SMNVEV (reference sequence). V gave up 10 bases and J gave up 0 bases, with 13 bases separating them. The CDR3 has 13 amino acids. The CDR3 DNA reads as TGTGCCACCAAGCCTCAGGGCTCCTACGAGCAGTACTTC. Its translation: CATKPQGSYEQYF.

This clonotype was counted many times. The chain joins TRBV12-3 or TRBV12-4 to TRBJ2-7; 11 nucleotides line up with TRBD1. J lost 2 bases, V lost 6 bases, and 6 bases had no gene match. The CDR3 sequence is 15 residues long. The chain's CDR3 is CASSLEGQGAYEQYF. The CDR3 coding sequence is TGTGCCAGCAGCTTGGAGGGACAGGGGGCCTACGAGCAGTACTTC.

This clonotype was detected only a few times. V and J are TRBV20-1 and TRBJ2-7; D possibly uses TRBD1 or TRBD2 (5 bases each). The CDR3 extends over 17 amino acids. Germline V gene data show CDR1 as DFQATT and CDR2 as SNEGSKA (reference sequence). Trimming left V 0 bases short and J 5 bases short, with 23 bases between. This CDR3 is CSARDHPGPTTVNEQYF. CDR3 bases: TGCAGTGCTAGAGACCACCCGGGACCAACAACCGTCAACGAGCAGTACTTC.

This chain uses TRBV20-1 with TRBJ2-7; D is possibly TRBD1 (6 bases). Germline V gene lookup returns CDR1 DFQATT and CDR2 SNEGSKA (reference sequence). CDR3 length equals 13 residues. Trimming left V 6 bases short and J 3 bases short, with 15 bases between. CDR3: CSAAGQNNYEQYF. CDR3 in DNA: TGCAGTGCAGCCGGACAGAACAACTACGAGCAGTACTTC.

This clonotype was observed a handful of times. V is TRBV5-8 and J is TRBJ2-5; 9 nucleotides line up with TRBD1. The CDR3 extends over 16 amino acids. V dropped 4 bases and J dropped 2; count of bases not matched to a gene: 9. The germline V gene encodes CDR1 SGHTS and CDR2 YDEGEE. CDR3 sequence: CASSTGTGTDQETQYF. CDR3 nucleotides: TGTGCCAGCAGCACCGGGACAGGGACAGATCAAGAGACCCAGTACTTC.

This clonotype appeared a few times. V is TRBV5-1 and J is TRBJ2-1; 7 bases map to TRBD2. CDR1 is SGHRS, CDR2 YFSETQ, per germline. J gave up 7 bases and V 4 bases, and 8 bases lay outside the gene matches. The CDR3 consists of 14 residues. The CDR3 protein is CASSPLADLNEQFF. CDR3 nucleotide sequence: TGCGCCAGCAGCCCGCTAGCGGACCTTAATGAGCAGTTCTTC. Together with reference TRBV5-1 and TRBJ2-1, the CDR3 gives the full variable domain: KAGVTQTPRYLIKTRGQQVTLSCSPISGHRSVSWYQQTPGQGLQFLFEYFSETQRNKGNFPGRFSGRQFSNSRSEMNVSTLELGDSALYLCASSPLADLNEQFFGPGTRLTVL.

This clonotype was seen a few times. CDR3 DNA sequence: TGCAGTGCTAGAGAGGGGACAGGGGACGAGCAGTACTTC. It codes for CSAREGTGDEQYF. The chain uses TRBV20-1 and TRBJ2-7, with TRBD1 matching 10 bases. This CDR3 contains 13 residues. Germline V gives CDR1 DFQATT, CDR2 SNEGSKA (reference sequence). V was pared by 0 bases and J by 5 bases, with 1 base of the junction left unmatched.

As for this clonotype: Mismatch with germline at one junction end may stem from a read error. The chain carries TRBV5-4 and TRBJ2-1; tentatively, D is TRBD1 or TRBD2 (6 bases each). CDR1 and CDR2 (germline): SGHNT, YYREEE (reference sequence). The CDR3 has 13 amino acids. The CDR3 DNA is TGCGCCAGCAGCCCCACGGGGGCGCCCGAGCAGTTCTTC. This encodes CASSPTGAPEQFF. The full variable domain, in which reference TRBV5-4 and TRBJ2-1 provide the parts outside the CDR3, is ETGVTQSPTHLIKTRGQQVTLRCSSQSGHNTVSWYQQALGQGPQFIFQYYREEENGRGNFPPRFSGLQFPNYSSELNVNALELDDSALYLCASSPTGAPEQFFGPGTRLTVL.

The rearrangement joins TRBV20-1 to TRBJ1-2; D uncertain. CDR1 DFQATT and CDR2 SNEGSKA come from the germline V gene (reference sequence). Trimming removed 5 bases at V and 4 bases at J, with 14 bases between. The CDR3 extends over 13 amino acids. CDR3 residues: CSAPTAVPYGYTF. The CDR3 DNA sequence: TGCAGTGCTCCTACGGCAGTTCCCTATGGCTACACCTTC.

The chain employs TRBV11-2 and TRBJ2-4; D perhaps matches TRBD2 (6 bases). The CDR3 is 16 amino acids. Per the germline V gene, CDR1 is SGHAT and CDR2 is FQNNGV. Trimming stripped 5 bases from V and 4 bases from J, with 18 bases between. The CDR3 DNA is TGTGCCAGCAGCCCCGTGGGAGGTCGGATAAAAAACATTCAGTACTTC. This translates into CASSPVGGRIKNIQYF.

In this sample, this clonotype turned up once. A much larger clonotype is one base distant, so this may be a read error. The V and J genes are TRBV13 and TRBJ2-1; the D is unclear. The last part of the DNA fits TRBJ2-7 better; the J call may be wrong. The germline CDR1 and CDR2 sequences are PRHDT and FYEKMQ (reference sequence). There are 12 residues in the CDR3. CDR3 loop: CASNYKYYEQYF. The CDR3 DNA sequence: TGTGCCAGCAATTATAAATACTACGAGCAGTACTTC.

The DNA of the CDR3 is TGTGCCAGCAGTCCGGGACCCGGGAACAATCAGCCCCAGCATTTT. Amino acids: CASSPGPGNNQPQHF. The J gene is TRBJ1-5, the V gene TRBV6-5, with D possibly TRBD1 on 5 matching bases. CDR3 length: 15 residues. Between the trimmed V and J ends, which lost 5 bases and 3 bases, there was a span of 14 bases. CDR1 and CDR2 from the germline V gene are MNHEY and SVGAGI.

The gene calls are TRBV20-1 and TRBJ2-1; 14 bases align to TRBD2. Germline V gives CDR1 DFQATT, CDR2 SNEGSKA (reference sequence). The CDR3 has 17 amino acids. V dropped 2 bases and J dropped 8; count of bases not matched to a gene: 11. CDR3 sequence reads: CSARPMHGTSGRDEQFF. CDR3 in DNA: TGCAGTGCTAGACCCATGCACGGGACTAGCGGGAGAGATGAGCAGTTCTTC.